One sample yielded the 32 T cell receptor beta chains listed below, sequenced in a study of blood T cell repertoires in COVID-19. Assay: immunoSEQ multiplex PCR; the TCRdb copy retains only in-frame clones and omits some. The repertoire includes about 370,000 clones, 80% to 90% of them detected once, and about 3% sits in the top ten. Material: peripheral blood. These receptors were taken from a woman in her 30s with COVID-19, enrolled during active disease.

This chain uses TRBV30 with TRBJ2-4; 7 nucleotides align to TRBD1. Germline CDR1 is GTSNPN and CDR2 is SVGIG (reference sequence). The J segment lost 5 bases and the V segment lost 2 bases, leaving 6 bases of the junction unmatched. This CDR3 is built from 14 residues. The CDR3 bases are TGTGCCTGGAGTCCCGGACAGGCGGAAAACATTCAGTACTTC. This translates into CAWSPGQAENIQYF.

The V call is TRBV2, the J call TRBJ2-3, with 7 bases matching TRBD2. The CDR3 spans 15 residues. Losses at the gene ends were 1 base for V and 4 bases for J; bases not matched to a gene: 5. Germline V gene data show CDR1 as SNHLY and CDR2 as FYNNEI. This CDR3 reads CASSEVLRGADTQYF. CDR3 in DNA: TGTGCCAGCAGTGAAGTGCTTCGGGGGGCAGATACGCAGTATTTT.

The chain employs TRBV27 and TRBJ1-1; D possibly corresponds to TRBD1 (6 bases). Germline V gene lookup returns CDR1 MNHEY and CDR2 SMNVEV (reference sequence). The V gene lost 4 bases and the J gene lost 0 bases, with 9 bases spanning the gap. CDR3 size: 14 residues. CDR3 sequence (DNA): TGTGCCAGCAGTTCGTCAGGGGTGAACACTGAAGCTTTCTTT. It specifies CASSSSGVNTEAFF.

V is TRBV6-4 and J is TRBJ2-7; TRBD1 matches at 8 bases. After removal of 5 bases from V and 3 bases from J, the junction contained 9 bases not matched to a gene. In germline, CDR1 is MRHNA, CDR2 SNTAGT. This CDR3 contains 15 residues. DNA of the CDR3: TGTGCCAGCAGTCGCCAAACAGGGGGGAACTACGAGCAGTACTTC. It translates to CASSRQTGGNYEQYF.

The chain combines TRBV12-3 or TRBV12-4 with TRBJ1-3; D is unclear. CDR3 length: 13 residues. V lost 5 bases and J 0 bases, leaving 5 bases between the germline ends. The CDR3, as DNA: TGTGCCAGCAGTCTACTCTCTGGAAACACCATATATTTT. Protein sequence: CASSLLSGNTIYF.

The CDR3 DNA is TGTGCCAGCAGTACGGTGGCGGGAGGGAACTACGAGCAGTACGTC. This codes for CASSTVAGGNYEQYV. The chain links TRBV7-2 to TRBJ2-7, with 9 bases lining up with TRBD2. The germline gives CDR1 SGHTA, CDR2 FQGNSA. The trim removed 6 bases at V and 3 bases at J, leaving 9 bases unmatched. CDR3 length: 15 residues.

This clone has a handful of counts. The chain couples TRBV28 to TRBJ2-7; 14 positions agree with TRBD2. The germline V gene encodes CDR1 MDHEN and CDR2 SYDVKM. V dropped 4 bases and J dropped 6; count of bases not matched to a gene: 8. This CDR3 has 16 amino acids. CDR3 in amino acids: CASSYPRLAGGREQYF. DNA of the CDR3: TGTGCCAGCAGTTACCCCCGACTAGCGGGGGGGCGCGAGCAGTACTTC.

The V and J genes are TRBV7-9 and TRBJ2-2, with D maybe TRBD1 (5 bases). CDR1 is SEHNR, CDR2 FQNEAQ, per germline (reference sequence). This CDR3 contains 15 residues. V was clipped by 1 base and J by 0 bases, with 6 bases between them. This CDR3 reads CASSLGQPNTGELFF. In DNA, the CDR3 is TGTGCCAGCAGCTTAGGACAGCCGAACACCGGGGAGCTGTTTTTT. Looking up the rest from reference TRBV7-9 and TRBJ2-2 gives the full variable domain: DTGVSQNPRHKITKRGQNVTFRCDPISEHNRLYWYRQTLGQGPEFLTYFQNEAQLEKSRLLSDRFSAERPKGSFSTLEIQRTEQGDSAMYLCASSLGQPNTGELFFGEGSRLTVL.

This chain links TRBV7-7 with TRBJ2-1, with D maybe TRBD2 (5 bases). Germline loops: CDR1 SSHAT, CDR2 FNYEAQ (reference sequence). CDR3 size: 12 residues. CDR3 region: CASAGSENEQFF. CDR3 coding DNA: TGTGCTAGCGCAGGTTCCGAGAATGAGCAGTTCTTC.

The rearrangement joins TRBV28 to TRBJ2-1; 12 nucleotides align to TRBD2. Trimming at V came to 4 bases and at J to 2 bases, leaving 3 bases not matched to a gene. Looked up from germline, CDR1 is MDHEN and CDR2 is SYDVKM. The CDR3 runs to 16 residues. CDR3 protein: CASSSASGGAYNEQFF. The CDR3 DNA is TGTGCCAGCAGTTCCGCTAGCGGGGGGGCCTACAATGAGCAGTTCTTC.

This clone was counted only a few times. The CDR3 nucleotides are TGCGCCAGCAGCCGTCTCGGGACTAGCGGGACCGGATCCCGGTACGAGCAGTACTTC. It encodes CASSRLGTSGTGSRYEQYF. V gene TRBV4-1 combines with J gene TRBJ2-7; 13 bases align to TRBD2. V was clipped by 4 bases and J by 4 bases; unmatched bases: 16. The length of the CDR3 is 19 residues. Germline lookup yields CDR1 MGHRA and CDR2 YSYEKL.

The rearrangement joins TRBV9 to TRBJ1-3; the D gene is possibly TRBD1 (5 bases). Trimming left V 7 bases short and J 0 bases short, with 17 bases between. Germline V gene lookup returns CDR1 SGDLS and CDR2 YYNGEE. This CDR3 is built from 16 residues. The CDR3 protein is CASARRRGPSGNTIYF. Written as DNA, the CDR3 is TGTGCCAGCGCCCGCCGGCGGGGCCCCTCTGGAAACACCATATATTTT.

The J gene is TRBJ2-1, the V gene TRBV4-1; weak D call: TRBD2 (5 bases). Trimming removed 2 bases at V and 8 bases at J, with 10 bases between. The CDR3 totals 13 residues. Germline V gives CDR1 MGHRA, CDR2 YSYEKL. The CDR3 loop reads CASSQTRLHEQFF. In DNA form, the CDR3 reads TGCGCCAGCAGCCAAACTAGGCTACATGAGCAGTTCTTC.

The chain employs TRBV5-1 and TRBJ1-2; 8 bases align to TRBD1. V was clipped by 3 bases and J by 2 bases; unmatched bases: 3. The CDR3 consists of 14 residues. Germline-derived CDR1 and CDR2 are SGHRS and YFSETQ. The CDR3 bases are TGCGCCAGCAGCTCAGGGGGCTTGAACTATGGCTACACCTTC. Translation gives CASSSGGLNYGYTF.

This clone was seen a single time. The CDR3 DNA reads as TGTGCCATCAGTGAGTCTGGAGGTAACGGGGGGAATGAGCAGTTCTTC. It is translated as CAISESGGNGGNEQFF. The V gene is TRBV10-3, the J gene TRBJ2-1; 7 bases are a match to TRBD2. From germline, CDR1 is ENHRY and CDR2 SYGVKD. This CDR3 spans 16 amino acids. The V and J ends lost 0 bases and 7 bases, in that order; junction bases with no gene match: 9.

The sample holds a few counts of this clone. This chain connects TRBV9 to TRBJ2-3; the D is unclear. CDR3 size: 12 residues. CDR1 SGDLS and CDR2 YYNGEE come from the germline V gene. Trimming took 0 bases from V and 4 from J, leaving 3 bases between them. CDR3 loop: CASSVASDTQYF. DNA of the CDR3: TGTGCCAGCAGCGTAGCCTCAGATACGCAGTATTTT.

V is TRBV3-1 (or the pseudogene TRBV3-2) and J is TRBJ2-3; TRBD2 matches 11 bases. The CDR3 totals 18 residues. J gave up 0 bases and V 0 bases, and 5 bases lay outside the gene matches. Germline assignment: CDR1 LGHDT and CDR2 YNNKEL (reference sequence). The CDR3: CASSQDGGTSGSTDTQYF. The CDR3 bases are TGTGCCAGCAGCCAAGATGGCGGGACTAGCGGTAGCACAGATACGCAGTATTTT.

The rearrangement joins TRBV5-1 to TRBJ1-1; D possibly corresponds to TRBD1 (6 bases). This CDR3 contains 15 residues. Germline CDR1 is SGHRS and CDR2 is YFSETQ. Deletions cut 0 bases from V and 11 bases from J, with 20 bases between. CDR3 sequence (DNA): TGCGCCAGCAGCTTGGGGTTAGCGGGGGGCGAGGGGGCTTTCTTT. Residues: CASSLGLAGGEGAFF.

The chain joins TRBV23-1 to TRBJ2-7, with D possibly being TRBD2 (6 bases). TRBV23-1 is annotated as an ORF whose role is uncertain. V shed 4 bases and J shed 5 bases, with 30 bases lying between them. The CDR3 contains 19 residues. This CDR3 is CASSRAPRRDSSDAHEQYV. In nucleotides, the CDR3 is TGCGCCAGCAGTCGCGCCCCCCGGCGGGACTCCTCCGATGCCCACGAGCAGTACGTC.

V gene TRBV29-1 combines with J gene TRBJ2-5, with D maybe TRBD1 (8 bases). The length of the CDR3 is 16 residues. V was shortened by 6 bases and J by 5 bases, with 25 bases between the two germline ends. The germline CDR1 and CDR2 sequences are SQVTM and ANQGSEA. DNA for the CDR3: TGCAGCGTGGTGGGAGGGACAGGTCATAAACGGGAGACCCAGTACTTC. Translating gives CSVVGGTGHKRETQYF.

This chain joins TRBV6-6 and TRBJ2-2; possibly TRBD1 for D (6 bases). CDR3 size: 16 residues. The germline V gene encodes CDR1 MNHNY and CDR2 SVGAGI (reference sequence). The V gene lost 6 bases and the J gene lost 0 bases, with 14 bases spanning the gap. The CDR3 DNA follows: TGTGCCAGCAGCCGAACAGGGCCCACGAACACCGGGGAGCTGTTTTTT. Translating gives CASSRTGPTNTGELFF.

CDR3 in DNA: TGTGCCAGCAGCCGTCAGTCGAACACTGAAGCTTTCTTT. The encoded protein is CASSRQSNTEAFF. The chain couples TRBV7-9 to TRBJ1-1; D is uncertain. The V end was cut by 5 bases, the J end by 1 base, with 8 bases between. There are 13 residues in the CDR3. The germline V gene has CDR1 SEHNR and CDR2 FQNEAQ (reference sequence).

J is TRBJ2-3 and V is TRBV16, with 10 bases lining up with TRBD2. The germline V gene has CDR1 KGHSY and CDR2 FQNENV. The V gene end was trimmed by 6 bases and the J gene end by 1 base; junction bases not matched to a gene: 4. The CDR3 is 15 amino acids. The CDR3 coding sequence is TGTGCCAGCAGACGCGGGACTAGCGGCACAGATACGCAGTATTTT. Protein product: CASRRGTSGTDTQYF.

This chain uses TRBV18 with TRBJ2-1; TRBD2 agrees at 12 bases. CDR1 and CDR2 from the germline V gene are KGHSH and LQKENI. This CDR3 contains 17 residues. V trimming: 5 bases; J trimming: 0 bases; junction bases outside the gene matches: 5. CDR3 in DNA: TGTGCCAGCTCAAAGGCTAGCGGGGGGGCCTCCTACAATGAGCAGTTCTTC. This sequence encodes CASSKASGGASYNEQFF.

The chain couples TRBV7-2 to TRBJ1-2; 9 positions agree with TRBD1. The germline CDR1 and CDR2 sequences are SGHTA and FQGNSA. CDR3 length: 14 amino acids. V lost 5 bases and J lost 4; bases outside the gene matches: 5. The chain's CDR3 is CASSPGQGTYGYTF. CDR3 bases: TGTGCCAGCAGCCCGGGACAGGGAACCTATGGCTACACCTTC.

This clone showed up just once. The chain's CDR3 is CASRLTSGRSYNEQFF. CDR3 sequence (DNA): TGTGCCAGCAGGCTAACTAGCGGCCGCTCCTACAATGAGCAGTTCTTC. This chain uses TRBV11-3 with TRBJ2-1; 8 bases line up with TRBD2. The CDR3 is made up of 16 amino acids. Germline CDR1 SGHNT, CDR2 YENEEA. V lost 6 bases, J lost 0 bases, and 7 bases stayed unmatched.

The rearrangement joins TRBV11-2 to TRBJ2-5; 9 bases align to TRBD2. The trim removed 2 bases at V and 7 bases at J, leaving 8 bases unmatched. CDR3 length: 15 amino acids. Germline V gene sequence: CDR1 SGHAT, CDR2 FQNNGV. CDR3 sequence: CASSLNPSGARTQYF. The CDR3 coding sequence is TGTGCCAGCAGCTTAAATCCTAGCGGGGCGAGGACCCAGTACTTC.

The chain carries TRBV7-9 and TRBJ1-4, with D perhaps TRBD1 (5 bases). The germline V and J ends were trimmed by 6 bases and 1 base, with 15 bases remaining between them. Germline lookup yields CDR1 SEHNR and CDR2 FQNEAQ (reference sequence). CDR3 length: 16 amino acids. CDR3 sequence reads: CASSSQSGLTNEKLFF. In DNA form, the CDR3 reads TGTGCCAGCAGTTCCCAATCAGGGTTAACTAATGAAAAACTGTTTTTT.

The CDR3 nucleotides are TGTGCCCTGTCGGACGGGGACAATGAGCAGTTCTTC. Translated: CALSDGDNEQFF. The gene calls are TRBV10-3 and TRBJ2-1; weak D call: TRBD2 (5 bases). Trimming cost V 11 bases and J 5 bases, with 13 bases left between them. The length of the CDR3 is 12 residues. The germline V gene has CDR1 ENHRY and CDR2 SYGVKD.

V usage is TRBV3-1 (or the pseudogene TRBV3-2) and J usage is TRBJ2-1; D might be TRBD2 (5 bases). Trimming left V 0 bases short and J 3 bases short, with 9 bases between. In germline, CDR1 is LGHDT, CDR2 YNNKEL (reference sequence). The CDR3 is 15 residues long. The CDR3 is CASSQDRTFYNEQFF. DNA for the CDR3: TGTGCCAGCAGCCAAGACCGGACTTTCTACAATGAGCAGTTCTTC.

In its sample, this clone was seen once. This sequence joins TRBV11-3 and TRBJ2-2, with D perhaps matching TRBD2 (6 bases). In germline, CDR1 is SGHNT, CDR2 YENEEA. The CDR3 is 14 residues long. V lost 7 bases to trimming and J lost 0 bases, with 9 bases between them. The CDR3 nucleotides are TGTGCCAGCATTGGAGGGGCGAACACCGGGGAGCTGTTTTTT. Encoded protein: CASIGGANTGELFF. The entire variable domain, with the rest obtained from reference TRBV11-3 and TRBJ2-2, is as follows: EAGVVQSPRYKIIEKKQPVAFWCNPISGHNTLYWYLQNLGQGPELLIRYENEEAVDDSQLPKDRFSAERLKGVDSTLKIQPAELGDSAVYLCASIGGANTGELFFGEGSRLTVL.

This clone was seen just once. The V and J genes are TRBV10-3 and TRBJ2-3; 9 bases are a match to TRBD2. V lost 3 bases to trimming and J lost 2 bases; unmatched junction nucleotides: 21. The germline V gene has CDR1 ENHRY and CDR2 SYGVKD. CDR3 length equals 21 residues. CDR3 nucleotides: TGTGCCATCAGTGATATCTTCGGGGGTATACCGGGACTAGCCATCACAGATACGCAGTATTTT. The encoded protein is CAISDIFGGIPGLAITDTQYF.